What follows describes a single T cell receptor (beta chain). Germline lookup yields CDR1 MNHEY and CDR2 SMNVEV (reference sequence). Unmatched junction bases numbered 6, after V lost 8 bases and J lost 5 bases. The CDR3 spans 14 residues. The entry originates in a study of blood T cell repertoires in COVID-19. For the study at large: Samples representing acute and convalescent COVID-19 were sourced from the United States, Italy and Spain. T cells, B-cell-depleted T cells, or PBMCs provided the cDNA or gDNA that served as material.

As handled by the study authors: Amplification of reference gene primers was used by the study to estimate nucleated cell counts. The data were produced by immunoSEQ multiplex PCR, yet TCRdb's version contains in-frame clones alone and is incomplete. V, J and clone size reflect that table, while D and trimming were determined from the DNA. The table lists roughly 8,500 clones, 88% of them singletons. The origin of this receptor is a woman between 50 and 59 years old with active or convalescent COVID-19. Sequenced sample: peripheral blood. The chain recombines TRBV27 with TRBJ1-6; the match to TRBD1 covers 7 bases. This CDR3 reads CASALDRDNSPLHF. In DNA form, the CDR3 reads TGTGCCAGCGCCCTTGACAGGGATAATTCACCCCTCCACTTT.